This T cell receptor beta chain was observed in a study of control samples from healthy donors and cancer patients. The repertoire was sequenced with immunoSEQ multiplex PCR; TCRdb's copy has only in-frame clones and lacks some. The sample has 70,000 to 75,000 clones; about 94% are singletons. This CDR3 has 13 amino acids. V was cut by 2 bases and J by 7 bases, with 14 bases left in between. CDR1 is GTSNPN and CDR2 is SVGIG in the germline V gene (reference sequence). The specimen sequenced was blood. The receptor comes from a woman aged 25 to 45 in good health. The gene calls are TRBV30 and TRBJ1-2; D is possibly TRBD1 (6 bases). CDR3 sequence (DNA): TGTGCCTGGAGTCGATCAACAGGGTTTGGCTACACCTTC. This codes for CAWSRSTGFGYTF.